This section outlines one T cell receptor beta chain sequence together with its context. This clonotype turned up a few times. No cognate antigen has been identified for it. The sample holds no much larger clone one base away, and base qualities are not on file. Per the germline V gene, SNHLY is the CDR1 and FYNNEI is the CDR2. The CDR3 spans 15 residues, from the cysteine through the phenylalanine. Only the CDR3 region is kept as DNA, spanning 45 bases read in frame from base 1. V and J lose 4 bases and 7 bases, and a span of 14 bases separates them. This entry is derived from a study of T cells in Graves' hyperthyroidism and ophthalmopathy (dated by TCRdb to about 2019). Looking at the study overall: Peripheral blood was collected at initial diagnosis, before any treatment. To identify distinguishing TCR V-J signatures, a discovery cohort of 95 to 100 patients was used, comprising some 45 with Graves' ophthalmopathy and about 59 with stable Graves' hyperthyroidism. Whether ophthalmopathy could be predicted prospectively was tested in an independent validation cohort made up of about 18 hyperthyroidism patients plus 17 patients who later progressed to ophthalmopathy. The 100 or so discovery patients were randomly divided into training and test sets at a 7:3 ratio. Thyroid tissue and blood T-cell repertoires from several Graves' hyperthyroidism patients were also compared in the study. After sampling, hyperthyroidism patients received methimazole starting at 30 mg daily, and ophthalmopathy patients received high-dose intravenous methylprednisolone. The paper reports TCR Vbeta CDR3 sequencing of some 140 peripheral blood samples: over 40 ophthalmopathy, 75 to 80 hyperthyroidism and around 17 progressor patients.

The TCR beta CDR3 regions were amplified from the RNA transcripts. The first round of RT-PCR for the TCR CDR3 was performed with the HTBI primer set and the Qiagen OneStep RT-PCR kit. Libraries were constructed in a second round of multiplex PCR, after which size selection and purification were carried out. Paired-end sequencing of the libraries was performed with 100 bp reads on an Illumina HiSeq2000. As for the authors' bioinformatics: SOAPnuke was used to process the raw data, throwing out any read that contained adapters or uncalled bases, had a mean Phred below 15, or lacked an exact constant-primer or identifier match. High-quality paired reads were merged with COPE v1.2.5, and unique nucleotide sequences were defined as clonotypes. MiTCR v1.1 was used to align the clonotypes against IMGT TRBV, TRBD and TRBJ reference segments. Only V-J combinations with frequency above 0.0001, covering 99% to 99.2% of repertoires, were analysed. A TCS score was defined as the ratio of F50 (clonal expansion) to E x V (chaos), with BLOSUM62-based TCRdist applied between CDR3 peptides within each V-J. Welch's t-statistics and random forest reduced approximately 520 V-J features to about 12, which were used in a naive Bayes classifier (R e1071). TCRdb reworked the public reads: Q25 trimming with fastp, MiXCR clone assembly, productive beta chains retained. Identical CDR3 protein sequences are pooled into one entry, listed with their most common genes and DNA. The V and J calls and clone size are TCRdb's, not the authors'. This sample is represented by 500,000 to 700,000 distinct CDR3 sequences; about a sixth of them were singletons. The ten largest make up around 18% of the sample.

Stable Graves' hyperthyroidism was defined as the absence of progression to ophthalmopathy over 18 months of follow-up. The hyperthyroidism patients were between 18 and 65 years old and newly diagnosed, with a disease duration of less than 2 months. The study excluded patients with uncontrolled infections, other autoimmune diseases, pregnancy or lactation. Clinical symptoms, serum thyroxine and TRAb, thyroid ultrasound, and orbital computed tomography formed the basis for the diagnoses. Ficoll-Paque density gradient centrifugation was used to isolate PBMCs from around 10 ml of fresh peripheral blood. Trizol reagent was used to extract total RNA, and RNA quality was then checked on an Agilent 2100 Bioanalyzer. Paper-wide results and their limitations: No statistical method was used to set the sample size in advance, and investigators knew the group allocation. In validation, progression to ophthalmopathy was predicted by the model with 65% to 71% sensitivity and 72.22% specificity, a median of around 6.5 months before onset. Most expanded thyroid clonotypes (frequency above 0.001) were also detected in blood, a finding suggesting that blood repertoires may reflect thyroid immune responses. Ophthalmopathy was separated from stable hyperthyroidism by a 13 V-J signature model, with roughly 88% sensitivity and about 81% specificity obtained in cross-validation and 80%/75% obtained in testing.

Rearrangement joined TRBV2 to TRBJ1-6; the D gene is unclear. Sample: blood. The source is a woman younger than 35 with Graves' hyperthyroidism. The DNA is TGTGCCAGCAGTGGACAATGGCCGGGAAATTCACCCCTCCACTTT. This translates into CASSGQWPGNSPLHF.